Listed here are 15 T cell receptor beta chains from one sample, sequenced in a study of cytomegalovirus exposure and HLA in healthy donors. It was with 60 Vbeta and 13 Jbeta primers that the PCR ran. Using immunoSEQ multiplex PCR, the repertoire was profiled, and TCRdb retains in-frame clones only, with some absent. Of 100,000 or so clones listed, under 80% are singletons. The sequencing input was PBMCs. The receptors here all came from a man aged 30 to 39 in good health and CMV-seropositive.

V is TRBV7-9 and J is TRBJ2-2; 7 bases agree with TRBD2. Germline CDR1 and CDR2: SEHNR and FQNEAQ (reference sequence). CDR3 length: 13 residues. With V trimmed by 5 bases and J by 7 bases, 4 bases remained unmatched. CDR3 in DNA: TGTGCCAGCAGCCTACCTAGCGGCGGGGAGCTGTTTTTT. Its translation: CASSLPSGGELFF. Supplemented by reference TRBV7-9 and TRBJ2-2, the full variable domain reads DTGVSQNPRHKITKRGQNVTFRCDPISEHNRLYWYRQTLGQGPEFLTYFQNEAQLEKSRLLSDRFSAERPKGSFSTLEIQRTEQGDSAMYLCASSLPSGGELFFGEGSRLTVL.

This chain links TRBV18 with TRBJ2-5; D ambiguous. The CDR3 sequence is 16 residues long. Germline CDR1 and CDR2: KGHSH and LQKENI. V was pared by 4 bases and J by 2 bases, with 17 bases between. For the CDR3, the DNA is TGTGCCAGCTCACTACGGCTGCAGGATATACAAGAGACCCAGTACTTC. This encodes CASSLRLQDIQETQYF.

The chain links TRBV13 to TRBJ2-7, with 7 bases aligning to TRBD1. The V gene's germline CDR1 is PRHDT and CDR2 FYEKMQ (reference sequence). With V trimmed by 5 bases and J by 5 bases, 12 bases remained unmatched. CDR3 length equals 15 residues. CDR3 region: CASSHRSTGIHEQYF. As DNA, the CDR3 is TGTGCCAGCAGCCACCGGTCGACAGGGATTCACGAGCAGTACTTC.

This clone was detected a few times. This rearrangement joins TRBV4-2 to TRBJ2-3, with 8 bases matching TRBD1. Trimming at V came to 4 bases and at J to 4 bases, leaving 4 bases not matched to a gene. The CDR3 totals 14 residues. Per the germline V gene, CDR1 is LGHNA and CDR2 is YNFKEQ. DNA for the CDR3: TGTGCCAGCAGCCTAGGACAGGGCGCAGATACGCAGTATTTT. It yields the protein CASSLGQGADTQYF.

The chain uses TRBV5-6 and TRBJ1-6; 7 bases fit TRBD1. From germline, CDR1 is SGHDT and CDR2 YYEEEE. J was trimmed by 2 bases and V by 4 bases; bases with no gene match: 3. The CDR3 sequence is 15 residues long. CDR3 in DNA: TGTGCCAGCAGCCTAGGGACAGCCTATAATTCACCCCTCCACTTT. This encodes CASSLGTAYNSPLHF.

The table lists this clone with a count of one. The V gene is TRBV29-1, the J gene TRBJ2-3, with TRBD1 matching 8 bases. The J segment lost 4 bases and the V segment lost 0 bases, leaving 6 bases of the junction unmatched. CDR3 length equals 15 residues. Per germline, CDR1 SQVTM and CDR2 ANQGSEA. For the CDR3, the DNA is TGCAGCGTTGAAGACAGGGGGCGCGTCTCAGATACGCAGTATTTT. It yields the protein CSVEDRGRVSDTQYF.

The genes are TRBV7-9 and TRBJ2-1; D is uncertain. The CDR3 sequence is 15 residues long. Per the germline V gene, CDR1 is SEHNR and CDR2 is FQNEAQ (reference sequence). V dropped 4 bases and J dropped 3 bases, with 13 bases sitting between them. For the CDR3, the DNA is TGTGCCAGCAGCTCCCCCAACAGCAACTACAATGAGCAGTTCTTC. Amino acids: CASSSPNSNYNEQFF. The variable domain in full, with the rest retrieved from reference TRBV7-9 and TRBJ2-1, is DTGVSQNPRHKITKRGQNVTFRCDPISEHNRLYWYRQTLGQGPEFLTYFQNEAQLEKSRLLSDRFSAERPKGSFSTLEIQRTEQGDSAMYLCASSSPNSNYNEQFFGPGTRLTVL.

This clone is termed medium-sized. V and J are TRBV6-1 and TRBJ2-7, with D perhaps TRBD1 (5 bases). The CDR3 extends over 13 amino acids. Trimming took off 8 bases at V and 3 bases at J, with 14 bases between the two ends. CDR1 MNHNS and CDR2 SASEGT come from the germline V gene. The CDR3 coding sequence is TGTGCCAGCTCCAGGGCTCCCCGCTACGAGCAGTACTTC. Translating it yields CASSRAPRYEQYF.

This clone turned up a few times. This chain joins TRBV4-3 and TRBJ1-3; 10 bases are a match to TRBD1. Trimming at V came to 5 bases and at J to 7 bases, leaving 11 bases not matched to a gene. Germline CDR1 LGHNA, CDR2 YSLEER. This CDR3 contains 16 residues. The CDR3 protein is CASSLPGTGASNTIYF. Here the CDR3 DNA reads TGCGCCAGCAGCTTGCCCGGGACAGGGGCAAGTAACACCATATATTTT.

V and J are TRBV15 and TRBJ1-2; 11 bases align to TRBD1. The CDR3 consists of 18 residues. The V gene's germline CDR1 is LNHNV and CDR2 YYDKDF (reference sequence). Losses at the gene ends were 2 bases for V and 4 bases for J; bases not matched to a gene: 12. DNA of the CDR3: TGTGCCACCAGCAGACCCGGACAGGGGGCGCTTAATTCCTATGGCTACACCTTC. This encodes CATSRPGQGALNSYGYTF.

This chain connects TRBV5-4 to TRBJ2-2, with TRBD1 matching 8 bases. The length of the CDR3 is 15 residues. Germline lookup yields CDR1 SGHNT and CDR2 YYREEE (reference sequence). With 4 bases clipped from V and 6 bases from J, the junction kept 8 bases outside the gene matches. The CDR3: CASSIETGEPGELFF. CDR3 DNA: TGTGCCAGCAGCATTGAGACAGGGGAGCCCGGGGAGCTGTTTTTT.

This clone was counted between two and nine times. The CDR3 loop is CASSLGRSGANVLTF. The CDR3 DNA reads TGTGCCAGCAGCTTGGGGCGGTCTGGGGCCAACGTCCTGACTTTC. The chain employs TRBV5-8 and TRBJ2-6; unclear D gene. CDR1 is SGHTS and CDR2 is YDEGEE in the germline V gene. The length of the CDR3 is 15 residues. V dropped 0 bases and J dropped 1 base, with 5 bases sitting between them. Looking up the rest from reference TRBV5-8 and TRBJ2-6 gives the full variable domain: EAGVTQSPTHLIKTRGQQATLRCSPISGHTSVYWYQQALGLGLQFLLWYDEGEERNRGNFPPRFSGRQFPNYSSELNVNALELEDSALYLCASSLGRSGANVLTFGAGSRLTVL.

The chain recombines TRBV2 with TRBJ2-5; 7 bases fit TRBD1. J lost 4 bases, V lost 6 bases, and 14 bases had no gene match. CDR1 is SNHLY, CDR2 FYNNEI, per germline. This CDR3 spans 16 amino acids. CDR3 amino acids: CASSQVLGGHGETQYF. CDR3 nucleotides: TGTGCCAGCAGCCAAGTTTTAGGGGGCCATGGAGAGACCCAGTACTTC.

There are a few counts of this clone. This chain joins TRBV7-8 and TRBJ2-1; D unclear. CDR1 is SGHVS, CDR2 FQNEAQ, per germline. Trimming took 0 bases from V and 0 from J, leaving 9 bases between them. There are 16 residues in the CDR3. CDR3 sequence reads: CASSLAARSSYNEQFF. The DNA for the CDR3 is TGTGCCAGCAGCTTAGCGGCGCGGAGCTCCTACAATGAGCAGTTCTTC.

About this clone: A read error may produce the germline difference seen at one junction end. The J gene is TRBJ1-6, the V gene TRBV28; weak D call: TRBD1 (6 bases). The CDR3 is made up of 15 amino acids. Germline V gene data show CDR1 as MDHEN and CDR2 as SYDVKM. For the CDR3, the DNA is TGTGCCAGCAGTTTAGCAGGGGCGCGAATAATTCACCCCTCCTTT. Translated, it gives CASSLAGARIIHPSF. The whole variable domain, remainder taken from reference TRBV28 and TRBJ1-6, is DVKVTQSSRYLVKRTGEKVFLECVQDMDHENMFWYRQDPGLGLRLIYFSYDVKMKEKGDIPEGYSVSREKKERFSLILESASTNQTSMYLCASSLAGARIIHPSFGNGTRLTVT.